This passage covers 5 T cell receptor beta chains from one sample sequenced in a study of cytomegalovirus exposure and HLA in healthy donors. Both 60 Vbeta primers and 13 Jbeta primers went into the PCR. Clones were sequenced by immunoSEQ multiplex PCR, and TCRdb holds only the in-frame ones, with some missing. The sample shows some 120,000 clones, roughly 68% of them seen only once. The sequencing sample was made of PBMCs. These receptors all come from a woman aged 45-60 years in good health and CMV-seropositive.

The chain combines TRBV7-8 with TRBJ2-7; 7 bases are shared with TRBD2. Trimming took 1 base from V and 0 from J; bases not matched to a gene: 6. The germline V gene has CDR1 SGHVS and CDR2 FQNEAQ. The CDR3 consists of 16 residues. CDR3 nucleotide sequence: TGTGCCAGCAGCTTAGGGCAGCGGGGCCTCTCCTACGAGCAGTACTTC. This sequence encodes CASSLGQRGLSYEQYF.

CDR3 residues: CASSVRGGEKETQYF. CDR3 in DNA: TGTGCCAGCAGCGTCAGAGGGGGGGAAAAAGAGACCCAGTACTTC. The chain combines TRBV9 with TRBJ2-5, with a weak D call TRBD2 (7 bases). The CDR3 totals 15 residues. From germline, CDR1 is SGDLS and CDR2 YYNGEE. Trimming took 2 bases from V and 3 from J, leaving 14 bases between them. The full variable domain, rest sourced from reference TRBV9 and TRBJ2-5, is DSGVTQTPKHLITATGQRVTLRCSPRSGDLSVYWYQQSLDQGLQFLIQYYNGEERAKGNILERFSAQQFPDLHSELNLSSLELGDSALYFCASSVRGGEKETQYFGPGTRLLVL.

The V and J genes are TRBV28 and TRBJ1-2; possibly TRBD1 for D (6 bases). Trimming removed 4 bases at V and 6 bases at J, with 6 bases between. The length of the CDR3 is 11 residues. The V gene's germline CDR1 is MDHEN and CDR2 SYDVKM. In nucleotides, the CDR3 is TGTGCCAGCAGTTACAGGGATGGCTACACCTTC. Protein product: CASSYRDGYTF.

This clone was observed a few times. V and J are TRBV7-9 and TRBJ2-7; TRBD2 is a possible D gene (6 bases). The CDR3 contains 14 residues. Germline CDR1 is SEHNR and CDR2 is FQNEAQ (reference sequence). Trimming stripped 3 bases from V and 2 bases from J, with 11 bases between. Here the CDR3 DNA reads TGTGCCAGCAGCTTTGGGGGGTTGACCTACGAGCAGTACTTC. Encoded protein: CASSFGGLTYEQYF.

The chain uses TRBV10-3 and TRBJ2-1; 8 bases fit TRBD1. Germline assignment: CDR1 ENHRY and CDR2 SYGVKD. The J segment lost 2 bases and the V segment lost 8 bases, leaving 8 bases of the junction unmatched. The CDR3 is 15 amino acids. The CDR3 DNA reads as TGTGCCATCGGGGCAGGGGGCGTTACCTACAATGAGCAGTTCTTC. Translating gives CAIGAGGVTYNEQFF.